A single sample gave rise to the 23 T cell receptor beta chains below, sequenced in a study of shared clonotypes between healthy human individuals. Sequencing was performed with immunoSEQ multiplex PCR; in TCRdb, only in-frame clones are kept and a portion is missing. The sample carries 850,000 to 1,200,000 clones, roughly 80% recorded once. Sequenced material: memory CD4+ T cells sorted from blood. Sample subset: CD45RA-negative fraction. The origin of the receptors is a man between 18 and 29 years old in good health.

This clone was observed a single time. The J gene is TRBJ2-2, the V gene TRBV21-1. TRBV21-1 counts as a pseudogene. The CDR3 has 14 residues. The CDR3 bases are TGTGCCAGCAGCAAAGCGATAGGCTCCGGGGAGCTGTTTTTT. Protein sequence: CASSKAIGSGELFF.

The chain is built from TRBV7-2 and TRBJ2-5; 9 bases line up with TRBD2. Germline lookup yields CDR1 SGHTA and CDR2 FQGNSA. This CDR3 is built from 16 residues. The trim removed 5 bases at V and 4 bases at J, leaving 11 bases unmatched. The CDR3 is CASSPSRGGALETQYF. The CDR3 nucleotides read TGTGCCAGCAGCCCGAGTCGCGGGGGGGCCTTAGAGACCCAGTACTTC.

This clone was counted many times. CDR3 sequence (DNA): TGTGCCAGCAGCTTAGGTGACCGTCCTAAGACAGATACGCAGTATTTT. As protein: CASSLGDRPKTDTQYF. J is TRBJ2-3 and V is TRBV7-6; D remains ambiguous. The CDR3 has 16 amino acids. V lost 1 base, J lost 3 bases, and 14 bases lay in between. CDR1 and CDR2 from the germline V gene are SGHVS and FNYEAQ. The variable domain in full, completed from reference TRBV7-6 and TRBJ2-3, reads GAGVSQSPRYKVTKRGQDVALRCDPISGHVSLYWYRQALGQGPEFLTYFNYEAQQDKSGLPNDRFSAERPEGSISTLTIQRTEQRDSAMYRCASSLGDRPKTDTQYFGPGTRLTVL.

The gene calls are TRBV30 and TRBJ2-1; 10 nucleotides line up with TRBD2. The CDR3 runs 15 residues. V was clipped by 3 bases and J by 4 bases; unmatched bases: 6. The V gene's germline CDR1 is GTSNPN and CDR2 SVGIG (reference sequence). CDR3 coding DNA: TGTGCCTGGAGCGTTCTAGCGGGAGTTTACAATGAGCAGTTCTTC. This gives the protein CAWSVLAGVYNEQFF. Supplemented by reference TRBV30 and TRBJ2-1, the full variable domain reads SQTIHQWPATLVQPVGSPLSLECTVEGTSNPNLYWYRQAAGRGLQLLFYSVGIGQISSEVPQNLSASRPQDRQFILSSKKLLLSDSGFYLCAWSVLAGVYNEQFFGPGTRLTVL.

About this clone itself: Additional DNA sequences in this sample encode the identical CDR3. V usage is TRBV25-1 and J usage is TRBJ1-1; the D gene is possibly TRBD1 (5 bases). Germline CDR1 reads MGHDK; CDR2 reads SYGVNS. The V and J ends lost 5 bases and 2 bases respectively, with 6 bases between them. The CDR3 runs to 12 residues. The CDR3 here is CASSRGNTEAFF. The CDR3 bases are TGTGCCAGCAGTCGGGGCAACACTGAAGCTTTCTTT.

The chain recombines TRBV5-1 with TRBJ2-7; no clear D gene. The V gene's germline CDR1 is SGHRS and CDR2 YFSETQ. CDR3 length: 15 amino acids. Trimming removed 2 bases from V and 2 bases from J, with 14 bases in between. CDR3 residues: CASSLSWWPAYEQYF. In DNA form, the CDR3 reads TGCGCCAGCAGCTTATCCTGGTGGCCAGCCTACGAGCAGTACTTC.

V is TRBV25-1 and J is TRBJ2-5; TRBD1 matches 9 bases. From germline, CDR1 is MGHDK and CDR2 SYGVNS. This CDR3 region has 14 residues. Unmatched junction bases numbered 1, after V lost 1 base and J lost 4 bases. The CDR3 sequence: CASSEWTGAETQYF. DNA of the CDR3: TGTGCCAGCAGTGAATGGACAGGGGCAGAGACCCAGTACTTC.

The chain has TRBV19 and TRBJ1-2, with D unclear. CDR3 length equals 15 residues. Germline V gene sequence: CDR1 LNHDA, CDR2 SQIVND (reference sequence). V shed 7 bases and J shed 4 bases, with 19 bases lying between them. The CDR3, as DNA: TGTGCCAGTACCCGGTCGGAACATTTCTTCTATGGCTACACCTTC. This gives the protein CASTRSEHFFYGYTF. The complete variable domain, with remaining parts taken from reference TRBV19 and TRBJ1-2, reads DGGITQSPKYLFRKEGQNVTLSCEQNLNHDAMYWYRQDPGQGLRLIYYSQIVNDFQKGDIAEGYSVSREKKESFPLTVTSAQKNPTAFYLCASTRSEHFFYGYTFGSGTRLTVV.

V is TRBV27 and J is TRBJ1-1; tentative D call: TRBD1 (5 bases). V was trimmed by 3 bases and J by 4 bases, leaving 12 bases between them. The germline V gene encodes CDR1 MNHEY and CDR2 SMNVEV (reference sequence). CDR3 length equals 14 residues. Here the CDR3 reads CASSLARVGTEAFF. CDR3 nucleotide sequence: TGTGCCAGCAGTTTGGCCAGGGTCGGCACTGAAGCTTTCTTT.

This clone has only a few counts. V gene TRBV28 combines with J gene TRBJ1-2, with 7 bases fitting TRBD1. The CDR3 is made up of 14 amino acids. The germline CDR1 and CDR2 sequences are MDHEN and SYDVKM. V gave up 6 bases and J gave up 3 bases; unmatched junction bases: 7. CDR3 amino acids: CASRPTGEYYGYTF. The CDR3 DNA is TGTGCCAGCAGGCCAACAGGGGAATACTATGGCTACACCTTC.

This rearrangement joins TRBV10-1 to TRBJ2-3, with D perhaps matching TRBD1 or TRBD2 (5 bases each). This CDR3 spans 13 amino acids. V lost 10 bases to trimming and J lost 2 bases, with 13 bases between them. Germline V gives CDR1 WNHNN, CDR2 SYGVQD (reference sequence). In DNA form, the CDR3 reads TGCGCCAAACCGGGACCACACACAGATACGCAGTATTTT. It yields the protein CAKPGPHTDTQYF.

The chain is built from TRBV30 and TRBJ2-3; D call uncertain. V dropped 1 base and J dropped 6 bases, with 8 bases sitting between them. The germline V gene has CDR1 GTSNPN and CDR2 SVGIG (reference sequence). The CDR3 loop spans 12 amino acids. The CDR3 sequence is CAWSGGKDTQYF. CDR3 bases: TGTGCCTGGAGTGGGGGAAAGGATACGCAGTATTTT.

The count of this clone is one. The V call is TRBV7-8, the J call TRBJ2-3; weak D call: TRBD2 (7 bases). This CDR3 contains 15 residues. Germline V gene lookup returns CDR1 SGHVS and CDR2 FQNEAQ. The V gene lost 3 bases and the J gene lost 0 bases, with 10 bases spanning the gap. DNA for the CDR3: TGTGCCAGCAGCTTGGGGGGGGCCAGCACAGATACGCAGTATTTT. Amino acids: CASSLGGASTDTQYF.

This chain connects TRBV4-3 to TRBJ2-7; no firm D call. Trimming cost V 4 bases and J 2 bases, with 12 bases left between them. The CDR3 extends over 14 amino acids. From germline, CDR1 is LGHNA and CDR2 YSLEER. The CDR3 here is CASSPGPSTYEQYF. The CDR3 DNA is TGCGCCAGCAGCCCGGGCCCCTCTACCTACGAGCAGTACTTC.

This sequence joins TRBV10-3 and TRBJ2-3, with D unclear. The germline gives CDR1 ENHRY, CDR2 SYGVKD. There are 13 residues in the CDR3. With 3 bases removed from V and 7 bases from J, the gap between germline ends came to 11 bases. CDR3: CAISEGKQNTQYF. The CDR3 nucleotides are TGTGCCATCAGTGAAGGGAAACAGAATACGCAGTATTTT.

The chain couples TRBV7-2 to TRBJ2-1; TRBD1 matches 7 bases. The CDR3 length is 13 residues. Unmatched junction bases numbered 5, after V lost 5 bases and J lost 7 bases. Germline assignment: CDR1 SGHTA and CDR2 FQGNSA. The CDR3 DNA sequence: TGTGCCAGCAGCCCAAACAGGGGTAATGAGCAGTTCTTC. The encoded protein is CASSPNRGNEQFF.

The CDR3 reads CASRPTGGKETQYF. CDR3 DNA sequence: TGTGCCAGCAGACCAACAGGGGGCAAGGAGACCCAGTACTTC. V usage is TRBV2 and J usage is TRBJ2-5; the match to TRBD1 covers 9 bases. Germline CDR1 is SNHLY and CDR2 is FYNNEI. J gave up 5 bases and V 6 bases, and 7 bases lay outside the gene matches. The CDR3 is 14 amino acids.

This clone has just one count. CDR3 region: CAWSVRNALHF. The CDR3 region has the DNA TGTGCCTGGAGTGTGAGGAATGCCCTCCACTTT. This chain joins TRBV30 and TRBJ1-6, with unresolved D. Per germline, CDR1 GTSNPN and CDR2 SVGIG (reference sequence). V lost 0 bases, J lost 14 bases, and 8 bases lay in between. The CDR3 is made up of 11 amino acids.

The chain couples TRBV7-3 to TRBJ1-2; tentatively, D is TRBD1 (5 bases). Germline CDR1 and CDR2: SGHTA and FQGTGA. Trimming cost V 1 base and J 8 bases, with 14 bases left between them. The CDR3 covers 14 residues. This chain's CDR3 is CASSLMAGFGGYTF. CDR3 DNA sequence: TGTGCCAGCAGCTTAATGGCAGGGTTTGGCGGCTACACCTTC.

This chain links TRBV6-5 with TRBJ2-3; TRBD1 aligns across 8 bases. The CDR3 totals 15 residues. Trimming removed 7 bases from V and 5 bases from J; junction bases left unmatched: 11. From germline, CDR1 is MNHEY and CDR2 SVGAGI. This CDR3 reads CASTQGASAGDTQYF. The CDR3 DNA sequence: TGTGCCAGCACTCAGGGGGCTAGCGCGGGAGATACGCAGTATTTT.

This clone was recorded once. This chain's CDR3 is CASSYSGGSVPLHF. The CDR3 nucleotides read TGTGCCAGCAGTTACAGTGGTGGATCGGTACCCCTCCACTTT. The gene calls are TRBV6-6 and TRBJ1-6; D remains ambiguous. Trimming removed 2 bases from V and 12 bases from J, with 14 bases in between. The V gene's germline CDR1 is MNHNY and CDR2 SVGAGI (reference sequence). This CDR3 is 14 amino acids long.

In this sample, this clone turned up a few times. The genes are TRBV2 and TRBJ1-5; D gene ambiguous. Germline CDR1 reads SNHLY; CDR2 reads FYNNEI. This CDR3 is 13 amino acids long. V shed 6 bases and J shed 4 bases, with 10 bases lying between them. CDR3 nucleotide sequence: TGTGCCAGCAGGACGTCAGGTAATCAGCCCCAGCATTTT. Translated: CASRTSGNQPQHF.

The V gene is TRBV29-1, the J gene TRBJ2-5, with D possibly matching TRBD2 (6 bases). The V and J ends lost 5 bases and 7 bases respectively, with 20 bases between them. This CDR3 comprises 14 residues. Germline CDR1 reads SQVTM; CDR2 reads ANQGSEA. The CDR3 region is CSVNGNLGRGTQYF. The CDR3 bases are TGCAGCGTTAATGGGAACCTGGGGCGGGGGACCCAGTACTTC.